Listed here are 21 T cell receptor beta chains from one sample, sequenced in a study of blood T cell repertoires in COVID-19. The repertoire was sequenced with immunoSEQ multiplex PCR; TCRdb's copy has only in-frame clones and lacks some. The sample holds around 200,000 clones, around nine tenths seen once. Source material: peripheral blood. Every receptor here comes from a man in his sixties or seventies with acute or convalescent COVID-19.

The rearrangement links TRBV7-2 to TRBJ1-5, with D possibly being TRBD1 (6 bases). The CDR3 sequence is 15 residues long. The V end was cut by 3 bases, the J end by 0 bases, with 9 bases between. Looked up from germline, CDR1 is SGHTA and CDR2 is FQGNSA. CDR3 sequence: CASSLDSYSNQPQHF. The CDR3, as DNA: TGTGCCAGCAGCTTGGACAGCTATAGCAATCAGCCCCAGCATTTT.

The chain combines TRBV7-9 with TRBJ2-7, with TRBD1 identical over 8 bases. Trimming removed 4 bases from V and 5 bases from J; junction bases left unmatched: 4. The CDR3 is 13 amino acids. Germline V gene lookup returns CDR1 SEHNR and CDR2 FQNEAQ (reference sequence). As DNA, the CDR3 is TGTGCCAGCAGCTGGACAGGGTTTGACGAGCAGTACTTC. Its translation: CASSWTGFDEQYF.

The chain combines TRBV19 with TRBJ1-1; D is undetermined. Per the germline V gene, CDR1 is LNHDA and CDR2 is SQIVND (reference sequence). Trimming took off 2 bases at V and 1 base at J, with 11 bases between the two ends. The CDR3 is made up of 15 amino acids. As DNA, the CDR3 is TGTGCCAGTAGTATACCCTCTCGGGGGAACACTGAAGCTTTCTTT. As protein: CASSIPSRGNTEAFF.

On this clone: No conserved phenylalanine or tryptophan is present at the end of the CDR3, so a read error is the likely explanation. It is unclear where the CDR3 begins or ends on the DNA, so no DNA is shown, and the CDR3 is as TCRdb lists it. This chain joins TRBV5-6 and TRBJ2-7; the D call TRBD1 from the table was never checked on the DNA. The CDR3 has 15 residues if both end residues are counted. Per the germline V gene, CDR1 is SGHDT and CDR2 is YYEEEE. The CDR3 reads CARPGSRRGQGWRPI.

The chain recombines TRBV30 with TRBJ2-3; D is unclear. CDR3 size: 13 residues. Trimming removed 1 base from V and 4 bases from J, with 9 bases in between. CDR1 is GTSNPN, CDR2 SVGIG, per germline (reference sequence). The CDR3 reads CAWSGPAADTQYF. In nucleotides, the CDR3 is TGTGCCTGGAGTGGCCCCGCGGCAGATACGCAGTATTTT.

The chain couples TRBV4-1 to TRBJ2-7, with a weak D call TRBD2 (6 bases). This CDR3 comprises 15 residues. Per the germline V gene, CDR1 is MGHRA and CDR2 is YSYEKL. With 4 bases removed from V and 2 bases from J, the gap between germline ends came to 15 bases. Written as DNA, the CDR3 is TGCGCCAGCAGCCCCTTGGGCGGGGCGGCCTACGAGCAGTACTTC. It yields the protein CASSPLGGAAYEQYF.

The rearrangement uses TRBV20-1 and TRBJ1-5; D call uncertain. The V end was cut by 3 bases, the J end by 4 bases, with 10 bases between. CDR1 is DFQATT and CDR2 is SNEGSKA in the germline V gene (reference sequence). This CDR3 is 13 amino acids long. The DNA for the CDR3 is TGCAGTGCTAGTACGGGAGGGAATCAGCCCCAGCATTTT. Its translation: CSASTGGNQPQHF.

J is TRBJ1-5 and V is TRBV19, with TRBD1 matching over 9 bases. Germline-derived CDR1 and CDR2 are LNHDA and SQIVND (reference sequence). The V and J ends lost 3 bases and 7 bases, in that order; junction bases with no gene match: 4. This CDR3 comprises 14 residues. CDR3 DNA sequence: TGTGCCAGTAGTATTGTTGGACAGGGGCAGCCCCAGCATTTT. Encoded protein: CASSIVGQGQPQHF.

V is TRBV9 and J is TRBJ1-1; 7 bases are shared with TRBD1. The junction had 13 bases not matched to a gene; V was cut back by 0 bases and J by 5 bases. Germline CDR1 and CDR2: SGDLS and YYNGEE. There are 17 residues in the CDR3. The CDR3 DNA reads as TGTGCCAGCAGCGTAGGAATAGGGGGCCACATCGGGACTGAAGCTTTCTTT. Protein product: CASSVGIGGHIGTEAFF.

This clone was detected once. The chain links TRBV2 to TRBJ2-5, with D tentatively TRBD1 (7 bases). V shed 7 bases and J shed 5 bases, with 14 bases lying between them. Germline V gene sequence: CDR1 SNHLY, CDR2 FYNNEI. There are 13 residues in the CDR3. In DNA form, the CDR3 reads TGTGCCAGCATGACAGGGAGGCTGGAGACCCAGTACTTC. Translation gives CASMTGRLETQYF.

In its sample, this clone was seen once. V gene TRBV27 combines with J gene TRBJ2-3, with 12 bases matching TRBD2. V lost 3 bases, J lost 0 bases, and 4 bases stayed unmatched. The CDR3 runs to 17 residues. CDR1 is MNHEY, CDR2 SMNVEV, per germline (reference sequence). In DNA form, the CDR3 reads TGTGCCAGCAGTTTTCTCGGGACTAGCGGGAGCACAGATACGCAGTATTTT. This gives the protein CASSFLGTSGSTDTQYF.

This chain joins TRBV7-3 and TRBJ2-2, with no clear D. CDR1 SGHTA and CDR2 FQGTGA come from the germline V gene. The CDR3 loop spans 16 amino acids. V lost 4 bases to trimming and J lost 0 bases, with 12 bases between them. The CDR3 DNA reads TGTGCCAGCAGCTCGCGGAGTGTTACGAACACCGGGGAGCTGTTTTTT. Residues: CASSSRSVTNTGELFF.

The CDR3 coding sequence is TGCAGCGTTGGGGGGCAGCAAGAGACCCAGTACTTC. This translates into CSVGGQQETQYF. V usage is TRBV29-1 and J usage is TRBJ2-5; D possibly corresponds to TRBD1 (6 bases). V gave up 4 bases and J gave up 2 bases, with 8 bases separating them. This CDR3 is 12 amino acids long. In germline, CDR1 is SQVTM, CDR2 ANQGSEA.

This chain connects TRBV6-6 to TRBJ1-4; 9 positions match TRBD1. Germline CDR1 MNHNY, CDR2 SVGAGI (reference sequence). The CDR3 is 16 amino acids. V trimming: 3 bases; J trimming: 8 bases; junction bases outside the gene matches: 10. The CDR3 nucleotides are TGTGCCAGCAGTTATTTCACAGGGGGCGAGGAGGAAAAACTGTTTTTT. It specifies CASSYFTGGEEEKLFF.

This chain uses TRBV14 with TRBJ2-7; 7 nucleotides align to TRBD1. With V trimmed by 2 bases and J by 3 bases, 7 bases remained unmatched. CDR1 and CDR2 from the germline V gene are SGHDN and FVKESK. The CDR3 is 15 amino acids. The chain's CDR3 is CASSQHRGLDYEQYF. CDR3 DNA sequence: TGTGCCAGCAGCCAACACAGGGGTTTAGACTACGAGCAGTACTTC.

The CDR3 region has the DNA TGTGCCAGCAGTTCGATACGGGACAGGGGGTTTGGGTTTGGCTACACCTTC. It is translated as CASSSIRDRGFGFGYTF. The chain uses TRBV28 and TRBJ1-2, with 11 nucleotides matching TRBD1. The CDR3 has 17 residues. Germline V gene lookup returns CDR1 MDHEN and CDR2 SYDVKM. V shed 4 bases, J shed 7 bases, and the junction held 14 bases outside the gene matches.

The rearrangement uses TRBV6-5 and TRBJ2-5, with 9 bases aligning to TRBD1. Germline V gene sequence: CDR1 MNHEY, CDR2 SVGAGI. J was trimmed by 2 bases and V by 5 bases; bases with no gene match: 6. The CDR3 covers 15 residues. The CDR3 here is CASSPGTGSQETQYF. The DNA for the CDR3 is TGTGCCAGCAGTCCCGGGACAGGGTCGCAAGAGACCCAGTACTTC.

The chain recombines TRBV10-3 with TRBJ2-7; D is unclear. The CDR3 covers 11 residues. Trimming took 1 base from V and 6 from J, leaving 4 bases between them. The germline V gene encodes CDR1 ENHRY and CDR2 SYGVKD. The CDR3 DNA reads TGTGCCATCAGTGAGTTTAGCGAGCAGTACTTC. This codes for CAISEFSEQYF.

The CDR3 nucleotides read TGTGCCAGCAGTGAATCCAGGACCCCGGGGGGCTACGAGCAGTACTTC. Translating gives CASSESRTPGGYEQYF. The chain carries TRBV6-1 and TRBJ2-7; 7 bases align to TRBD2. The CDR3 is 16 residues long. The ends lost 2 bases at V and 3 bases at J; junction bases unmatched: 10. Germline V gene sequence: CDR1 MNHNS, CDR2 SASEGT.

This chain uses TRBV5-1 with TRBJ1-4; TRBD1 aligns across 10 bases. Trimming took 2 bases from V and 7 from J; bases not matched to a gene: 5. The CDR3 has 15 residues. Germline assignment: CDR1 SGHRS and CDR2 YFSETQ. CDR3 DNA sequence: TGCGCCAGCAGCTTAACCGGGACAGGGGCTGAAAAACTGTTTTTT. It encodes CASSLTGTGAEKLFF.

This rearrangement joins TRBV28 to TRBJ2-2, with 7 bases fitting TRBD2. V lost 5 bases to trimming and J lost 3 bases; unmatched junction nucleotides: 6. This CDR3 comprises 15 residues. CDR1 is MDHEN and CDR2 is SYDVKM in the germline V gene. The CDR3 DNA reads as TGTGCCAGCAGTACCCCTAGCGGATACACCGGGGAGCTGTTTTTT. Translating it yields CASSTPSGYTGELFF.